These 15 T cell receptor beta chains originate from one sample sequenced in a study of blood T cell repertoires in COVID-19. The data were produced by immunoSEQ multiplex PCR, yet TCRdb's version contains in-frame clones alone and is incomplete. This table has some 200,000 clones, approximately 90% appearing once. Sequencing was carried out using peripheral blood. These receptors all come from a middle-aged man with acute or convalescent COVID-19.

This chain links TRBV30 with TRBJ1-2, with 10 nucleotides matching TRBD1. V dropped 1 base and J dropped 4; count of bases not matched to a gene: 9. The CDR3 runs to 16 residues. CDR1 is GTSNPN and CDR2 is SVGIG in the germline V gene (reference sequence). This chain's CDR3 is CAWSGTGGVFSYGYTF. For the CDR3, the DNA is TGTGCCTGGAGTGGGACAGGGGGTGTTTTTAGCTATGGCTACACCTTC.

The genes are TRBV20-1 and TRBJ1-1; the D gene is possibly TRBD1 (5 bases). Germline-derived CDR1 and CDR2 are DFQATT and SNEGSKA (reference sequence). The CDR3 extends over 11 amino acids. V shed 4 bases and J shed 6 bases, with 9 bases lying between them. The CDR3 here is CSANPGPEAFF. The DNA of the CDR3 is TGCAGTGCTAACCCAGGGCCTGAAGCTTTCTTT.

This clone has only one observation. A much larger clone differs from this one at a single base, so this may be a read error. This chain links TRBV7-8 with TRBJ2-5; TRBD1 agrees at 7 bases. Germline V gene lookup returns CDR1 SGHVS and CDR2 FQNEAQ. CDR3 length: 13 amino acids. V lost 5 bases, J lost 2 bases, and 2 bases stayed unmatched. The CDR3 region is CASSRQGQETQYF. The CDR3 bases are TGTGCCAGCAGCCGACAGGGACAAGAGACCCAGTACTTC.

The gene calls are TRBV11-1 and TRBJ1-1; 7 bases are a match to TRBD1. This CDR3 is built from 16 residues. The germline V gene has CDR1 SGHAT and CDR2 FQDESV (reference sequence). J gave up 5 bases and V 0 bases, and 9 bases lay outside the gene matches. This CDR3 is CASSLAGSGGRTEAFF. The CDR3 DNA reads TGTGCCAGCAGCTTAGCAGGGTCAGGGGGTCGGACTGAAGCTTTCTTT.

V and J are TRBV29-1 and TRBJ1-3, with D perhaps TRBD1 (6 bases). Germline-derived CDR1 and CDR2 are SQVTM and ANQGSEA. This CDR3 has 11 amino acids. The V gene lost 7 bases and the J gene lost 8 bases, with 12 bases spanning the gap. The CDR3 coding sequence is TGCAGCGGCGGCAGGGGAGACACCATATATTTT. Translating it yields CSGGRGDTIYF.

This chain's CDR3 is CASSSGTGDGNTIYF. CDR3 in DNA: TGTGCCAGTAGTTCCGGGACAGGGGACGGAAACACCATATATTTT. The V call is TRBV19, the J call TRBJ1-3, with TRBD1 matching 10 bases. This CDR3 spans 15 amino acids. V lost 5 bases to trimming and J lost 4 bases; unmatched junction nucleotides: 5. From germline, CDR1 is LNHDA and CDR2 SQIVND (reference sequence).

This sequence joins TRBV2 and TRBJ1-5; 7 positions match TRBD1. The CDR3 has 15 amino acids. V lost 6 bases and J lost 3; bases outside the gene matches: 8. Germline V CDR1 and CDR2: SNHLY, FYNNEI. CDR3 residues: CASREGGTDNQPQHF. The CDR3 nucleotides read TGTGCCAGCAGGGAGGGTGGGACAGACAATCAGCCCCAGCATTTT.

The chain has TRBV10-3 and TRBJ1-6; no firm D call. The V end was cut by 6 bases, the J end by 5 bases, with 23 bases between. CDR1 is ENHRY and CDR2 is SYGVKD in the germline V gene. The length of the CDR3 is 18 residues. CDR3 DNA: TGTGCCATCAGGGACTACGTTTCAAGGGCCGTTAATAATTCACCCCTCCACTTT. Translated: CAIRDYVSRAVNNSPLHF.

V is TRBV5-1 and J is TRBJ1-4; the D gene is possibly TRBD1 (5 bases). The CDR3 runs 14 residues. The V end was cut by 0 bases, the J end by 8 bases, with 11 bases between. Per the germline V gene, CDR1 is SGHRS and CDR2 is YFSETQ. In DNA, the CDR3 is TGCGCCAGCAGCTTGGCGGGTCAGGGAGAAAAACTGTTTTTT. Translating it yields CASSLAGQGEKLFF. The full variable domain, completed using reference TRBV5-1 and TRBJ1-4, is KAGVTQTPRYLIKTRGQQVTLSCSPISGHRSVSWYQQTPGQGLQFLFEYFSETQRNKGNFPGRFSGRQFSNSRSEMNVSTLELGDSALYLCASSLAGQGEKLFFGSGTQLSVL.

V usage is TRBV6-6 and J usage is TRBJ1-4, with TRBD1 matching over 7 bases. With 6 bases clipped from V and 0 bases from J, the junction kept 4 bases outside the gene matches. CDR3 length: 15 residues. Germline V gene sequence: CDR1 MNHNY, CDR2 SVGAGI (reference sequence). The CDR3 region is CASRRDSTTNEKLFF. The DNA of the CDR3 is TGTGCCAGCAGGAGGGACAGCACAACTAATGAAAAACTGTTTTTT.

The sample holds one count of this clone. In DNA, the CDR3 is TGTGCCAGCACGTCTGGGACAGGGGGAGGCTATGGCTACACCTTC. It codes for CASTSGTGGGYGYTF. This chain uses TRBV6-5 with TRBJ1-2; 11 nucleotides align to TRBD1. This CDR3 is built from 15 residues. V shed 7 bases and J 4 bases; nucleotides not matched to a gene: 8. Germline V gene data show CDR1 as MNHEY and CDR2 as SVGAGI.

V gene TRBV7-2 combines with J gene TRBJ1-2, with D possibly being TRBD1 (5 bases). The V gene lost 4 bases and the J gene lost 3 bases, with 12 bases spanning the gap. Germline CDR1 and CDR2: SGHTA and FQGNSA. The CDR3 length is 14 residues. Here the CDR3 DNA reads TGTGCCAGCAGCTCCGGGGGGGGTTACTATGGCTACACCTTC. Protein sequence: CASSSGGGYYGYTF.

The count of this clone is one. V usage is TRBV12-3 or TRBV12-4 and J usage is TRBJ2-1; D gene uncertain. The CDR3 totals 13 residues. The ends were cut back, 6 bases at V and 7 bases at J, with 13 bases in the middle. The CDR3 is CASSPNRLNEQFF. Here the CDR3 DNA reads TGTGCCAGCAGCCCCAACAGATTGAATGAGCAGTTCTTC.

This sequence joins TRBV5-1 and TRBJ1-5; TRBD1 matches 7 bases. The trim removed 0 bases at V and 9 bases at J, leaving 9 bases unmatched. Germline CDR1 SGHRS, CDR2 YFSETQ. The CDR3 runs to 15 residues. The CDR3 DNA sequence: TGCGCCAGCAGCTTGGACGGGACAGCCCGTTTGCCCCAGCATTTT. Translation: CASSLDGTARLPQHF.

V is TRBV19 and J is TRBJ1-1; D call uncertain. The CDR3 has 16 residues. The ends were cut back, 0 bases at V and 2 bases at J, with 13 bases in the middle. From germline, CDR1 is LNHDA and CDR2 SQIVND (reference sequence). This CDR3 is CASSIDPRRINTEAFF. The CDR3 DNA sequence: TGTGCCAGTAGTATAGATCCTAGACGGATTAACACTGAAGCTTTCTTT.